This T cell receptor beta chain appears in the sequencing data of a study of cytomegalovirus exposure and HLA in healthy donors (dated by TCRdb to about 2017). About the full investigation: An earlier analysis of 550 to 700 of the donors reported approximately 290 Gb of sequence data and approximately 110 million unique TCR beta sequences from around 200 million T cells. All discovery cohort repertoires had been generated using a single sequencing platform. Besides the first cohort of approximately 710 subjects, a separate validation cohort made up of 120 different subjects was used. Across under 500 genotyped donors of the cohort, an average of roughly 250,000 unique TCR beta nucleotide sequences per donor were sequenced, and roughly a sixth of those sequences were non-productive. The number of typed donors differed by locus: about 620-640 for A, B, C, DRB1 and DQB1; 522 for DQA1; fewer than 610 for DPA1; and around 450 for DPB1. Donor age, sex, ethnicity and CMV serostatus were compiled alongside the repertoire data. The study combined high-throughput TCR immunosequencing, statistical association of individual TCRs with disease status, and machine learning to predict cytomegalovirus infection status. The genetic ancestry cluster associated with self-reported Caucasian donors included about 81% of the approximately 430 genotyped donors. The study aimed to test whether cataloging public T cell receptors could reveal signatures of past pathogen exposure. To decide whether each TCR beta V gene segment behaved as functional or pseudogenic, an earlier analysis of fewer than 750 of the donors relied on high-throughput TCR beta sequencing. In the later analysis, no new phenotypic data were used to find candidate immune exposures; instead, reliance was placed on TCR beta sequences and their occurrence across donors. A handful of DR-DQ haplotypes were handled as single units for association and clustering because linkage in the cohort was strong. A later analysis re-examined previously published TCR beta repertoires from roughly 650 donors and added high-resolution HLA genotyping to investigate patterns of TCR occurrence. A later genetic analysis used genome-wide SNP genotypes for about 55% of the 666 donors, treating that subset as a discovery cohort. HLA typing covered class I and class II loci at four-digit resolution. An early release covering roughly 640 HLA-typed donors comprised about 300 gigabases of sequencing data and around 85 million unique TCR sequences. The study used immunosequencing to profile the T cell repertoires of about 670 subjects and linked those repertoires to cytomegalovirus serostatus. Study-level results and caveats: Several of the top co-occurrence clusters appeared to be linked to parvovirus B19, influenza, CMV and Epstein-Barr virus, according to a later analysis. Correlated functional status among segregating V segments might be attributable to linkage disequilibrium, but an unknown experimental factor could not be ruled out. In a later analysis, HLA-associated TCR beta chains showed more clonal expansion and lower generation probabilities than non-associated chains that were equally common. A later genetic analysis associated a missense DCLRE1C variant with V-gene and J-gene trimming of TCR beta chains, and an independent cohort replicated the association. A few of the identified cytomegalovirus-associated TCR beta chains were confirmed in vitro to be specific for cytomegalovirus antigens. A further reported finding was that TCR beta sequences accurately predicted the HLA-A and HLA-B alleles for most subjects in the first cohort. Assigning TCR associations to individual alleles was difficult when HLA alleles, especially DR and DQ, strongly co-occurred. Most TCR sequences were seen in very few donors, while some public TCRs were found in many individuals. In an earlier analysis of around 600 of the donors, most TCR beta V segments appeared in productive rearrangements about 90% or about 30% of the time, broadly matching IMGT annotations. The classifier was reported to diagnose cytomegalovirus status with high specificity and sensitivity in both the original and validation cohorts. The authors suggested that the approach could potentially be extended to other disease states and immunological phenotypes. Only TCR beta chains were sequenced in this cohort, and the absence of alpha or paired-chain data limited detectable features. Because the 87-base-pair reads could not distinguish some IMGT-functional V segments, including TRBV6-2 and TRBV6-3, those segments were excluded. A later genetic analysis reported fewer N-insertions in productive TCRs among donors in an Asian-associated ancestry cluster than the roughly 700-donor mean. The earlier analysis of some 540 of the donors excluded seventeen rarely observed V segments, including chromosome 9 orphons, because counts were too low. In a later analysis, around 17,000 TCR beta sequences were associated with specific HLA alleles at a false discovery rate of 0.05. The sequencing pipeline was judged likely to have produced a cluster of highly shared sequence variants as a technical artifact. CMV serostatus was the only immune exposure information available for the cohort. A later analysis found that TCR association rates varied across HLA loci, with DRB1 alleles showing the most associated TCRs and HLA-C alleles the fewest. In a later analysis, most CMV-associated TCR beta chains were found to appear HLA-restricted, with HLA associations seemingly driven largely by CMV exposure. The study listed 170 or so TCR beta chains as associated with cytomegalovirus. Sequencing depth was assumed to be roughly uniform across donors in the presence/absence analyses, though that assumption may not hold. Because HLA typing was missing for some donors at each locus, association tests included only the typed subset.

Receptor libraries were prepared by the immunoSEQ multiplex PCR assay. For the multiplex PCR, a mixture combining 60 forward primers for TCR Vbeta segments and 13 reverse primers for TCR Jbeta segments was used. A multiplex PCR assay on genomic DNA amplified the CDR3 region of rearranged TCR beta genes. The amplified TCR beta libraries were sequenced on the Illumina HiSeq System as 87-base-pair reads. The paper's data handling went like this. A later analysis tallied 80 million to 95 million unique TCR beta chains across the 550 to 850 repertoires, and about 10 million of those chains were shared by two or more donors. To remove PCR and sequencing errors, raw reads were error-corrected and collapsed into unique sequences using a nearest-neighbor algorithm that merged closely related sequences. CDR3 sequences were aligned to IMGT reference sequences to assign V, D and J gene segments. Each retained sequence needed at least a six-nucleotide match to both a V gene segment and a J gene segment. Rearrangements were classified as productive when the CDR3 lacked stop codons and remained in frame with V and J, and all other rearrangements were classified as non-productive. CDR3 was defined according to IMGT convention as the region running from the second conserved V-encoded cysteine to the conserved J-encoded phenylalanine. The earlier analysis of about 590 of the donors excluded sequences that lacked an unambiguous match to a single V gene segment. In an earlier analysis of 450 to 750 of the donors, a V segment was called functional when productive rearrangements were above 56.7%, and segregating when the standard deviation between donors exceeded 5%. A statistical classification framework was built to diagnose cytomegalovirus status from the catalog of TCR beta chain sequences. V and J gene assignment, in a later analysis, came from comparing TCR nucleotide sequences with IMGT/GENE-DB human TR gene sequences. A later analysis assigned CDR3 sequences and most-parsimonious VDJ recombination scenarios with the TCRdist pipeline. In a later analysis, every TCR beta chain was defined by the combination of its CDR3 amino acid sequence and its V-gene family, and reads without a unique V-gene family were dropped. A later analysis removed 500 to 650 highly shared, low-generation-probability nucleotide sequences to deal with suspected cross-contamination and a sequencing artifact. A later analysis calculated a clonal expansion index for each public chain from normalized within-repertoire ranks of inferred template counts. In a later analysis, generation probabilities were computed with a VDJ recombination model fitted to out-of-frame rearrangements, and the resulting probabilities were checked against IGoR. In a later analysis, hypergeometric tests were used to score TCR-TCR, TCR-HLA and TCR-CMV co-occurrence, with a repertoire-size bias correction applied to TCR pairs. To estimate false discovery rates, a later analysis permuted the HLA or CMV assignments 20 times. In a later analysis, co-occurring TCRs were grouped using DBSCAN, and TCRdist sequence similarity was added for clustering within HLA-allele-positive subsets. Repertoires with fewer than 30,000 or more than 120,000 public chains were left out of co-occurrence clustering, as were a handful of repertoires with anomalous nucleotide sharing. TCRdb obtained this table from immuneACCESS and retained in-frame rearrangements with V and J assigned. These tables miss some clones; where compared with another copy, unresolved V genes account for less than half of the shortfall, and the remainder is unexplained. V, J and clone size were drawn from that table, and D and trimming were deduced from the DNA. The sample contains 140,000 to 150,000 clones, roughly four fifths of them found a single time. The top ten clonotypes cover over 9.5% of the sample.

Worth noting for this clone: Its antigen remains undetermined. Base quality data are lacking; no much larger clone is found one base away.

In total, approximately 690 healthy bone marrow donors made up the cohort. All cohort members were sampled while nominally healthy, although unrecorded immune exposures were likely present. The donor was CMV seropositive and was included in the group of almost 300 seropositive cohort members. A peripheral blood sample was collected from each donor, and TCR beta sequencing was performed on peripheral blood mononuclear cells. The Qiagen DNeasy Blood Extraction Kit was used to extract genomic DNA from the blood cell samples. CDR1 and CDR2 (MGHRA, YSYEKL) derive from the germline V gene. The junction shows trimming of 3 bases on V and 3 bases on J, and the gene matches do not reach 5 bases of it. The CDR3 sequence holds 15 residues, the cysteine and phenylalanine included. Solely the CDR3 DNA is kept, with 45 bases framed from the first base.

The sequence was collected from a woman aged 55-70 years in good health and CMV-seropositive. The rearranged chain carries TRBV4-1 and TRBJ1-3, with TRBD1 identical over 7 junction bases. Sequencing was carried out using PBMCs. The CDR3 is CASSQDDRVGNTIYF. The bases are TGCGCCAGCAGCCAGGATGACAGGGTTGGAAACACCATATATTTT.